A selection of T cell receptor beta chains follows, all from one sample in a study of beta chain features in type 1 diabetes. This table comes from immunoSEQ multiplex PCR, and its TCRdb copy is limited to in-frame clones, with some not included. This table has over 650,000 clones, over 11% appearing once. The sequencing sample was made of naive CD4+ T cells from blood. Receptors originate from a man aged 18 to 30 with type 1 diabetes. CDR3s include the opening cysteine and the closing phenylalanine or tryptophan.

CDR3 length	V gene	J gene	CDR3 protein
14	TRBV29-1	TRBJ2-3	CSVPPGRLTDTQYF
12	TRBV4-3	TRBJ2-3	CASSQVPAPQYF
15	TRBV25-1	TRBJ2-1	CASSLRQGANNEQFF
15	TRBV4-1	TRBJ1-2	CASSQEPTGRDGYTF
15	TRBV5-1	TRBJ2-5	CASSLQGGGEETQYF
15	TRBV29-1	TRBJ2-3	CSAQGPPKGTDTQYF
14	TRBV29-1	TRBJ2-7	CSASARGPLYEQYF
13	TRBV7-2	TRBJ1-5	CASSLDLGQPQHF
14	TRBV5-4	TRBJ2-5	CASSLDTGRKTQYF
11	TRBV29-1	TRBJ2-7	CSVTKAYEQYF
14	TRBV5-1	TRBJ2-1	CASSLGLAVNEQFF
13	TRBV21-1	TRBJ2-2	CASSHGVCRELFF
13	TRBV7-2	TRBJ2-5	CASIRLHQETQYF
14	TRBV5-1	TRBJ2-5	CASSLEVFQETQYF
11	TRBV29-1	TRBJ2-7	CSVAKFYEQYF
12	TRBV5-1	TRBJ2-2	CASRTNTGELFF
12	TRBV10-3	TRBJ2-1	CAINSASNEQFF
15	TRBV5-1	TRBJ2-3	CASSLARPSTDTQYF
14	TRBV6-5	TRBJ2-7	CASSPDRGPYEQYF
14	TRBV14	TRBJ1-1	CASSQGGSRTEAFF
15	TRBV7-6	TRBJ1-1	CASSLGERADTEAFF
16	TRBV30	TRBJ2-1	CAFRVGSGSSYNEQFF
15	TRBV6-5	TRBJ1-4	CASSHTQGSGEKLFF
13	TRBV7-3	TRBJ2-5	CASSLRGEETQYF
15	TRBV27	TRBJ2-1	CASSLWGGIRDEQFF
15	TRBV11-2	TRBJ2-1	CASSYFQTSRNEQFF
11	TRBV19	TRBJ2-3	CASRKADTQYF
12	TRBV6-6	TRBJ2-7	CATGQGRLEQYF
16	TRBV7-9	TRBJ2-1	CASSLRQTSLRDEQFF
15	TRBV18	TRBJ2-1	CASSPISGQTNEQFF
15	TRBV6-5	TRBJ1-6	CASSSGAGWGSPLHF
13	TRBV7-9	TRBJ2-7	CASSLAGVFEQYF
16	TRBV5-1	TRBJ2-3	CASSGRTGASTDTQYF
14	TRBV29-1	TRBJ2-3	CSGGSGGATDTQYF
13	TRBV30	TRBJ2-5	CAWNRDTAGSQYF
13	TRBV7-2	TRBJ2-5	CASSGGRAETQYF
16	TRBV6-4	TRBJ2-3	CASSRTASEPTDTQYF
14	TRBV5-6	TRBJ1-6	CASSLDWPNSPLHF
15	TRBV5-6	TRBJ2-6	CASAPSGSGANVLTF
15	TRBV18	TRBJ2-7	CASSPTELSSYEQYF
12	TRBV5-1	TRBJ2-7	CASSLDRGEQYF
14	TRBV15	TRBJ1-5	CATSRDTGNQPQHF
15	TRBV12-5	TRBJ2-1	CASGLARDRQVEQFF
15	TRBV5-6	TRBJ2-3	CASSAATGSTDTQYF
14	TRBV11-2	TRBJ1-6	CASSFDRGNSPLHF
13	TRBV5-1	TRBJ2-5	CASSFTPTETQYF
14	TRBV28	TRBJ2-5	CASRGYRGTETQYF
14	TRBV6-6	TRBJ2-2	CASTEGLDTGELFF
15	TRBV7-2	TRBJ2-7	CASSSETGATYEQYF
15	TRBV28	TRBJ2-7	CASSLPGTGYDEQYF
14	TRBV14	TRBJ1-2	CASSQKRQGNGYTF
14	TRBV10-3	TRBJ2-1	CAISDGTGTNEQFF
16	TRBV2	TRBJ1-2	CASNGQGANLFYGYTF
15	TRBV7-9	TRBJ2-1	CASSSNRVGYNEQFF
13	TRBV30	TRBJ1-2	CAWSPGGNYGYTF
13	TRBV7-9	TRBJ2-4	CATTFHGAVIQYF
15	TRBV7-9	TRBJ2-5	CASSSGTGEGETQYF
17	TRBV5-1	TRBJ1-2	CASSEPSITQGAGGYTF